These 29 T cell receptor beta chains were sequenced from one sample in a study of cytomegalovirus exposure and HLA in healthy donors. Amplification used 60 Vbeta primers and 13 Jbeta primers. Profiled with immunoSEQ multiplex PCR; TCRdb holds only in-frame clones, not every one. The sample holds 200,000 to 250,000 clones, more than 75% seen once. Sequences were obtained from PBMCs. Every receptor here comes from a woman in her thirties or forties in good health and CMV-seropositive.

This chain connects TRBV30 to TRBJ1-4, with 11 bases lining up with TRBD1. The CDR3 contains 19 residues. Trimming removed 3 bases from V and 7 bases from J; junction bases left unmatched: 19. Germline V gives CDR1 GTSNPN, CDR2 SVGIG (reference sequence). The CDR3 sequence: CAWSPPPGTGGPRGEKLFF. As DNA, the CDR3 is TGTGCCTGGAGCCCACCACCCGGGACAGGGGGACCTAGGGGTGAAAAACTGTTTTTT.

The chain has TRBV28 and TRBJ2-7, with a weak D call TRBD1 (7 bases). Germline CDR1 and CDR2: MDHEN and SYDVKM. The CDR3 extends over 14 amino acids. The V end lost 1 base, the J end lost 7 bases, and 14 bases lay between the germline ends. In DNA form, the CDR3 reads TGTGCCAGCAGTTTATTTGGCAGGGGGGATGAGCAGTACTTC. Translating gives CASSLFGRGDEQYF. The full variable domain, its missing parts supplied by reference TRBV28 and TRBJ2-7, is DVKVTQSSRYLVKRTGEKVFLECVQDMDHENMFWYRQDPGLGLRLIYFSYDVKMKEKGDIPEGYSVSREKKERFSLILESASTNQTSMYLCASSLFGRGDEQYFGPGTRLTVT.

The J gene is TRBJ2-5, the V gene TRBV11-2, with D maybe TRBD2 (7 bases). Trimming removed 5 bases from V and 5 bases from J, with 21 bases in between. Germline loops: CDR1 SGHAT, CDR2 FQNNGV. There are 16 residues in the CDR3. Here the CDR3 DNA reads TGTGCCAGCAGCCCACGACCGGGGGGCGCATGGGAGACCCAGTACTTC. Translating it yields CASSPRPGGAWETQYF.

Here the CDR3 DNA reads TGTGCCAGCAGTAAGACAGGGCTGCTGTGGAAGCAGTACTTC. It encodes CASSKTGLLWKQYF. The chain joins TRBV7-8 to TRBJ2-7, with 7 positions matching TRBD1. The CDR3 has 14 amino acids. J gave up 8 bases and V 6 bases, and 13 bases lay outside the gene matches. CDR1 is SGHVS, CDR2 FQNEAQ, per germline.

A single count supports this clone. The chain has TRBV4-1 and TRBJ2-2, with TRBD1 identical over 9 bases. The CDR3 totals 15 residues. The trim removed 6 bases at V and 5 bases at J, leaving 7 bases unmatched. CDR1 and CDR2 from the germline V gene are MGHRA and YSYEKL. Written as DNA, the CDR3 is TGCGCCAGCAGACCGGGACAGGGATTTACCGGGGAGCTGTTTTTT. Amino acids: CASRPGQGFTGELFF.

This clone appeared a few times. V is TRBV4-2 and J is TRBJ2-1; 9 nucleotides match TRBD2. V gave up 1 base and J gave up 5 bases; unmatched junction bases: 6. Germline-derived CDR1 and CDR2 are LGHNA and YNFKEQ. This CDR3 region has 16 residues. The CDR3 loop is CASSQVKIAGDNEQFF. The CDR3 DNA reads TGTGCCAGCAGCCAAGTAAAAATAGCGGGAGACAATGAGCAGTTCTTC.

The chain couples TRBV25-1 to TRBJ2-1, with D tentatively TRBD1 (5 bases). Trimming removed 3 bases at V and 3 bases at J, with 15 bases between. Germline CDR1 reads MGHDK; CDR2 reads SYGVNS. CDR3 size: 16 residues. Written as DNA, the CDR3 is TGTGCCAGCAGTGATCTTCGGCAGGGCGACTACAATGAGCAGTTCTTC. This encodes CASSDLRQGDYNEQFF.

This clone has a handful of counts. The chain is built from TRBV30 and TRBJ1-4, with 10 bases identical to TRBD1. This CDR3 comprises 12 residues. Germline V gene sequence: CDR1 GTSNPN, CDR2 SVGIG (reference sequence). Trimming removed 5 bases from V and 15 bases from J; junction bases left unmatched: 9. The chain's CDR3 is CAWGTGEDRVFF. For the CDR3, the DNA is TGTGCCTGGGGGACAGGGGAGGATAGGGTGTTTTTT.

V usage is TRBV19 and J usage is TRBJ2-2; D possibly corresponds to TRBD2 (6 bases). V was pared by 5 bases and J by 6 bases, with 19 bases between. Germline CDR1 and CDR2: LNHDA and SQIVND (reference sequence). The CDR3 covers 16 residues. CDR3 sequence: CASSPKPYGGAGELFF. Written as DNA, the CDR3 is TGTGCCAGTAGTCCGAAGCCCTATGGCGGGGCCGGGGAGCTGTTTTTT.

The chain is built from TRBV19 and TRBJ1-3, with TRBD1 matching 7 bases. The CDR3 has 15 residues. The V segment lost 5 bases and the J segment 0 bases; nucleotides outside the gene matches: 4. Germline CDR1 and CDR2: LNHDA and SQIVND (reference sequence). CDR3 in DNA: TGTGCCAGTAGTGCAGACAGGGTCTCTGGAAACACCATATATTTT. Its protein is CASSADRVSGNTIYF. The entire variable domain, with the rest obtained from reference TRBV19 and TRBJ1-3, is as follows: DGGITQSPKYLFRKEGQNVTLSCEQNLNHDAMYWYRQDPGQGLRLIYYSQIVNDFQKGDIAEGYSVSREKKESFPLTVTSAQKNPTAFYLCASSADRVSGNTIYFGEGSWLTVV.

This chain uses TRBV9 with TRBJ2-1, with a weak D call TRBD2 (6 bases). V shed 2 bases and J shed 2 bases, with 11 bases lying between them. The CDR3 sequence is 15 residues long. Germline V lookup: CDR1 SGDLS, CDR2 YYNGEE. CDR3 amino acids: CASSVIAATYNEQFF. Written as DNA, the CDR3 is TGTGCCAGCAGCGTCATAGCGGCCACCTACAATGAGCAGTTCTTC.

The CDR3: CASSAKSSYNSPLHF. The CDR3 nucleotides read TGTGCCAGCAGCGCCAAGAGCTCCTATAATTCACCCCTCCACTTT. The chain couples TRBV9 to TRBJ1-6; the D is unclear. Trimming pared 3 bases from V and 0 bases from J, leaving 7 bases between. The CDR3 consists of 15 residues. CDR1 and CDR2 (germline): SGDLS, YYNGEE.

The gene calls are TRBV27 and TRBJ2-7, with TRBD1 matching 7 bases. The germline CDR1 and CDR2 sequences are MNHEY and SMNVEV (reference sequence). Unmatched junction bases numbered 5, after V lost 2 bases and J lost 1 base. This CDR3 has 15 amino acids. DNA for the CDR3: TGTGCCAGCAGTTTAAAGGACAGGTGGTCCTACGAGCAGTACTTC. It translates to CASSLKDRWSYEQYF.

This chain connects TRBV19 to TRBJ2-7; 7 bases align to TRBD1. The CDR3 contains 15 residues. The germline gives CDR1 LNHDA, CDR2 SQIVND (reference sequence). The ends lost 5 bases at V and 4 bases at J; junction bases unmatched: 11. The CDR3 sequence is CASSVGQVGQYEQYF. The CDR3 coding sequence is TGTGCCAGTAGTGTCGGACAGGTGGGTCAGTACGAGCAGTACTTC.

The J gene is TRBJ1-1, the V gene TRBV5-6, with 11 nucleotides matching TRBD1. V was clipped by 2 bases and J by 4 bases; unmatched bases: 7. Germline V gives CDR1 SGHDT, CDR2 YYEEEE. The length of the CDR3 is 16 residues. Here the CDR3 DNA reads TGTGCCAGCAGCTTAGGGACAGGGGGTCGGATCACTGAAGCTTTCTTT. Amino acids: CASSLGTGGRITEAFF.

V gene TRBV27 combines with J gene TRBJ1-2; D gene ambiguous. Trimming pared 7 bases from V and 4 bases from J, leaving 13 bases between. Germline CDR1 is MNHEY and CDR2 is SMNVEV (reference sequence). The CDR3 totals 13 residues. The CDR3, as DNA: TGTGCCAGCAAGCCAGGACTGAGCTATGGCTACACCTTC. Its translation: CASKPGLSYGYTF.

The table lists this clone with a few counts. The chain joins TRBV7-2 to TRBJ2-4; D gene ambiguous. The CDR3 runs 13 residues. CDR1 is SGHTA, CDR2 FQGNSA, per germline. The ends were cut back, 6 bases at V and 7 bases at J, with 13 bases in the middle. The CDR3 nucleotides read TGTGCCAGCAGGCCCTCTTTGCAGAACATTCAGTACTTC. Translating gives CASRPSLQNIQYF.

The chain has TRBV5-4 and TRBJ1-2; TRBD1 aligns across 7 bases. The CDR3 spans 14 residues. After removal of 5 bases from V and 5 bases from J, the junction contained 9 bases not matched to a gene. Germline CDR1 reads SGHNT; CDR2 reads YYREEE (reference sequence). The DNA of the CDR3 is TGTGCCAGCAGGTTCGTTGGGACAGATTATGGCTACACCTTC. It translates to CASRFVGTDYGYTF.

This sequence joins TRBV11-1 and TRBJ1-1; D gene unclear. Germline assignment: CDR1 SGHAT and CDR2 FQDESV (reference sequence). This CDR3 is 13 amino acids long. The V gene lost 6 bases and the J gene lost 7 bases, with 15 bases spanning the gap. The CDR3 DNA reads TGTGCCAGCAGTTCGCCGGGGAGATATGAAGCTTTCTTT. This gives the protein CASSSPGRYEAFF.

As to this clone: Its ends do not fully match the called genes, so a read error is possible. The chain has TRBV5-1 and TRBJ2-1, with 7 bases that match TRBD2. The germline CDR1 and CDR2 sequences are SGHRS and YFSETQ. This CDR3 spans 15 amino acids. CDR3 amino acids: CASSLGGSSHNEQFF. Written as DNA, the CDR3 is TGCGCCAGCAGCTTGGGCGGGAGCTCCCACAATGAGCAGTTCTTC. Full variable domain (remainder filled in from reference TRBV5-1 and TRBJ2-1): KAGVTQTPRYLIKTRGQQVTLSCSPISGHRSVSWYQQTPGQGLQFLFEYFSETQRNKGNFPGRFSGRQFSNSRSEMNVSTLELGDSALYLCASSLGGSSHNEQFFGPGTRLTVL.

This chain links TRBV6-1 with TRBJ2-2; 8 nucleotides agree with TRBD2. V was clipped by 7 bases and J by 1 base; unmatched bases: 5. Germline-derived CDR1 and CDR2 are MNHNS and SASEGT. The CDR3 consists of 15 residues. CDR3 bases: TGTGCCAGCATGATGGCGGGGGGGAACACCGGGGAGCTGTTTTTT. This sequence encodes CASMMAGGNTGELFF.

This clone was found a few times. The genes are TRBV30 and TRBJ2-5; D is perhaps TRBD2 (6 bases). There are 11 residues in the CDR3. CDR1 GTSNPN and CDR2 SVGIG come from the germline V gene (reference sequence). Deletions cut 3 bases from V and 7 bases from J, with 9 bases between. CDR3 DNA: TGTGCCTGGAGGGACTATGGGACCCAGTACTTC. It yields the protein CAWRDYGTQYF.

This rearrangement joins TRBV5-4 to TRBJ1-1; D not resolved. Germline CDR1 reads SGHNT; CDR2 reads YYREEE (reference sequence). The CDR3 totals 14 residues. V was cut by 1 base and J by 0 bases, with 7 bases left in between. DNA of the CDR3: TGTGCCAGCAGCTTGCGAGGGATGAACACTGAAGCTTTCTTT. Translation gives CASSLRGMNTEAFF. The full variable domain, with the rest looked up from reference TRBV5-4 and TRBJ1-1, is ETGVTQSPTHLIKTRGQQVTLRCSSQSGHNTVSWYQQALGQGPQFIFQYYREEENGRGNFPPRFSGLQFPNYSSELNVNALELDDSALYLCASSLRGMNTEAFFGQGTRLTVV.

The CDR3 coding sequence is TGCAGCGCCCGACAGGGGGCGGAAACTGAAGCTTTCTTT. Amino acids: CSARQGAETEAFF. The chain links TRBV29-1 to TRBJ1-1, with TRBD1 matching over 10 bases. With 7 bases clipped from V and 5 bases from J, the junction kept 7 bases outside the gene matches. Germline V gene data show CDR1 as SQVTM and CDR2 as ANQGSEA. The CDR3 spans 13 residues.

DNA for the CDR3: TGTGCCAGCAGTTTGGAGGAAACGGGACAGCTAACCGGGGAGCTGTTTTTT. Translating it yields CASSLEETGQLTGELFF. The chain uses TRBV2 and TRBJ2-2; 7 bases align to TRBD1. Germline V gives CDR1 SNHLY, CDR2 FYNNEI. With 5 bases clipped from V and 5 bases from J, the junction kept 14 bases outside the gene matches. The CDR3 is 17 amino acids.

V is TRBV28 and J is TRBJ1-1, with D perhaps TRBD1 (6 bases). Trimming removed 5 bases at V and 1 base at J, with 14 bases between. The germline V gene has CDR1 MDHEN and CDR2 SYDVKM. CDR3 size: 15 residues. CDR3 coding DNA: TGTGCCAGCAGTAAAATGAGGGGGTCGAACACTGAAGCTTTCTTT. As protein: CASSKMRGSNTEAFF. The variable domain in full, with the rest retrieved from reference TRBV28 and TRBJ1-1, is DVKVTQSSRYLVKRTGEKVFLECVQDMDHENMFWYRQDPGLGLRLIYFSYDVKMKEKGDIPEGYSVSREKKERFSLILESASTNQTSMYLCASSKMRGSNTEAFFGQGTRLTVV.

The chain links TRBV15 to TRBJ2-5; 7 positions match TRBD1. The CDR3 consists of 15 residues. V shed 0 bases and J 2 bases; nucleotides not matched to a gene: 3. CDR1 is LNHNV, CDR2 YYDKDF, per germline (reference sequence). CDR3 sequence (DNA): TGTGCCACCAGCAGAGACCGGGGACAGCAAGAGACCCAGTACTTC. Its translation: CATSRDRGQQETQYF.

The chain joins TRBV7-2 to TRBJ2-3; 8 bases are a match to TRBD1. The CDR3 contains 15 residues. Germline-derived CDR1 and CDR2 are SGHTA and FQGNSA. V trimming: 2 bases; J trimming: 6 bases; junction bases outside the gene matches: 7. The CDR3, as DNA: TGTGCCAGCAGCTTACAGGGGGCAGGATTGGATACGCAGTATTTT. Residues: CASSLQGAGLDTQYF.

The chain joins TRBV9 to TRBJ2-3; possible D gene TRBD2, 6 bases. The V gene's germline CDR1 is SGDLS and CDR2 YYNGEE. The CDR3 runs to 15 residues. V lost 0 bases and J 3 bases, leaving 11 bases between the germline ends. The CDR3 spells CASSVALAPTDTQYF. DNA for the CDR3: TGTGCCAGCAGCGTAGCCCTAGCGCCAACAGATACGCAGTATTTT.